Described below is a single T cell receptor beta chain sequence and its context. From germline, CDR1 is MNHNY and CDR2 SVGAGI (reference sequence). V was pared by 11 bases and J by 6 bases, with 11 bases between. This CDR3 is built from 11 residues. This entry belongs to a study of blood T cell repertoires in COVID-19. Assay: immunoSEQ multiplex PCR; the TCRdb copy retains only in-frame clones and omits some. In the table there are 130,000 or so clones, about 83% of which are singletons. The sequence derives from a man aged 25-45 years with COVID-19, enrolled during active disease. The chain combines TRBV6-6 with TRBJ1-5, with TRBD1 as a possible D gene (6 bases). The specimen sequenced was peripheral blood. CDR3 in amino acids: CASGASQPQHF. The CDR3, as DNA: TGTGCCTCAGGGGCCTCTCAGCCCCAGCATTTT.